This TCR beta chain was recorded in a study of OX40 agonist ivuxolimab in advanced cancers. Using immunoSEQ multiplex PCR, the repertoire was profiled, and TCRdb retains in-frame clones only, with some absent. Of roughly 93,000 clones in the sample, 92% were seen once. J gave up 5 bases and V 9 bases, and 3 bases lay outside the gene matches. Per the germline V gene, CDR1 is MGHDK and CDR2 is SYGVNS. The CDR3 has 12 residues. This chain links TRBV25-1 with TRBJ1-4; 7 nucleotides line up with TRBD1. Sequenced here: CD4+ or CD8+ T cells sorted from blood, sampled in a trial of the OX40 agonist ivuxolimab. This TCR was recovered from an adult with an advanced solid tumor such as melanoma, head and neck, liver or kidney cancer. In DNA, the CDR3 is TGTGCCAGTACGGGACAGAATGAAAAACTGTTTTTT. Translated: CASTGQNEKLFF.